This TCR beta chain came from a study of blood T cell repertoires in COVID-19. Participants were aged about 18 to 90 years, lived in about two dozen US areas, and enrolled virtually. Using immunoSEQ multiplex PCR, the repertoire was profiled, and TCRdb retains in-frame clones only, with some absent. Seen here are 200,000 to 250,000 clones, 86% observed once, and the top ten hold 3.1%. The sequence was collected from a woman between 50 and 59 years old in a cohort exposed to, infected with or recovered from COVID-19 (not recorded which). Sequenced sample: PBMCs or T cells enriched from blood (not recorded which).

CDR3 sequence: CATHGGHGGELFF. As DNA, the CDR3 is TGTGCCACCCACGGGGGGCATGGCGGGGAGCTGTTTTTT. The V and J genes are TRBV9 and TRBJ2-2, with a possible D match to TRBD2 (7 bases). Looked up from germline, CDR1 is SGDLS and CDR2 is YYNGEE. Trimming took 9 bases from V and 7 from J, leaving 16 bases between them. The CDR3 spans 13 residues.